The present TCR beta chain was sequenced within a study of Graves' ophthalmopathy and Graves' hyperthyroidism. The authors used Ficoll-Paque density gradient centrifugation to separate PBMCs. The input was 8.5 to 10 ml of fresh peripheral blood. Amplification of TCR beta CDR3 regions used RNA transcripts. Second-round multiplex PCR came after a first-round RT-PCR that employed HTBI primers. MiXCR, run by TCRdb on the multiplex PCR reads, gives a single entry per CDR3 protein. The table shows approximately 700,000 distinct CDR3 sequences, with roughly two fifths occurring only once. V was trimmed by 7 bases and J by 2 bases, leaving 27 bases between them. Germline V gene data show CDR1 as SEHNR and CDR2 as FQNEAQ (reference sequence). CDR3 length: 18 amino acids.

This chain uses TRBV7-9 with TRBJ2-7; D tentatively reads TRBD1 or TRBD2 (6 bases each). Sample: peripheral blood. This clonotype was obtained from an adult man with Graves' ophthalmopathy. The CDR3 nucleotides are TGTGCCAGCACACCAGGGGCCAGATCGACTGGAGGGACCTACGAGCAGTACTTC. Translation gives CASTPGARSTGGTYEQYF.